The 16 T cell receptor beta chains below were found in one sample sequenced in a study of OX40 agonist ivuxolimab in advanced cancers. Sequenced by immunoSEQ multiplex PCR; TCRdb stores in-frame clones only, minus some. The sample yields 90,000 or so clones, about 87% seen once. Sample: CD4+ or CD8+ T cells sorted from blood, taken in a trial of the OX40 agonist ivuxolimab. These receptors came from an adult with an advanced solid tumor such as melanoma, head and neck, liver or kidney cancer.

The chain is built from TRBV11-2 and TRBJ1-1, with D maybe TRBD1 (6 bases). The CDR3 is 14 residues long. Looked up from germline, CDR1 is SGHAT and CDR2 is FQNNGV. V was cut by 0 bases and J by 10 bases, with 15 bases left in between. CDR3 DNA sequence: TGTGCCAGCAGCTTAGACAGTGCGTCCAGGGGAGCTTTCTTT. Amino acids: CASSLDSASRGAFF.

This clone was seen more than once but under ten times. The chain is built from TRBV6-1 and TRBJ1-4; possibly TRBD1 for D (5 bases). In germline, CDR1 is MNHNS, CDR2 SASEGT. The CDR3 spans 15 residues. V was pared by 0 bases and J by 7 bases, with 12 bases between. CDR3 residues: CASSEAVGDSEKLFF. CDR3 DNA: TGTGCCAGCAGTGAAGCGGTGGGGGATTCTGAAAAACTGTTTTTT.

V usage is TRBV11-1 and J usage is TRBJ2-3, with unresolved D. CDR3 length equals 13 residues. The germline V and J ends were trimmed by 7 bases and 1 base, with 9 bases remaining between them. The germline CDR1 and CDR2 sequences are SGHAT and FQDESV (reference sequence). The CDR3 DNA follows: TGTGCCAGCACCCAGTCTGGCACAGATACGCAGTATTTT. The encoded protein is CASTQSGTDTQYF.

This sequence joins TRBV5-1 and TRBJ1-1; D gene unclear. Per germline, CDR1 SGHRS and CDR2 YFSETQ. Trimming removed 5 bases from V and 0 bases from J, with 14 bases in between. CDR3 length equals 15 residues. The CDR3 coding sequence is TGCGCCAGCAGAGCCCAACCGGGCCTGAACACTGAAGCTTTCTTT. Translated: CASRAQPGLNTEAFF.

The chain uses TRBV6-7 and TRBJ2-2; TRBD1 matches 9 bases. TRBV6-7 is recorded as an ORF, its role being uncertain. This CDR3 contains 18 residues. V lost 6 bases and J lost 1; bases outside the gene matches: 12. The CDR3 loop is CASSPRGDRVGNTGELFF. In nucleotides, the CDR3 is TGTGCCAGCAGCCCACGAGGGGACAGGGTGGGGAACACCGGGGAGCTGTTTTTT.

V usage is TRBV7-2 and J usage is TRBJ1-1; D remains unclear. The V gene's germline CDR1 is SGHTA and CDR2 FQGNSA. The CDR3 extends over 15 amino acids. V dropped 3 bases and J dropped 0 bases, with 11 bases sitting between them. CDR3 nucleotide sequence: TGTGCCAGCAGCTTGCCTGGCGGCATGAACACTGAAGCTTTCTTT. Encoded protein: CASSLPGGMNTEAFF. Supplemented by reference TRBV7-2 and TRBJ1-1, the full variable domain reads GAGVSQSPSNKVTEKGKDVELRCDPISGHTALYWYRQSLGQGLEFLIYFQGNSAPDKSGLPSDRFSAERTGGSVSTLTIQRTQQEDSAVYLCASSLPGGMNTEAFFGQGTRLTVV.

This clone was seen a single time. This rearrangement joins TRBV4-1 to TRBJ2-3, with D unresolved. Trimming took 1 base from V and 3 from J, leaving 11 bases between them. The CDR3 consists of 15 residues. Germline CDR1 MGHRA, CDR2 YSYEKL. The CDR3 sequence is CASSQASVPTDTQYF. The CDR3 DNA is TGCGCCAGCAGCCAAGCGTCAGTACCGACAGATACGCAGTATTTT.

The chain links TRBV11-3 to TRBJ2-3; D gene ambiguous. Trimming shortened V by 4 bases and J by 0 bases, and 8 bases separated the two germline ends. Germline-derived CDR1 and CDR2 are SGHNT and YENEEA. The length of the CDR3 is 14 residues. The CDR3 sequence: CASSSPTSTDTQYF. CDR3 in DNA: TGTGCCAGCAGCTCGCCGACCAGCACAGATACGCAGTATTTT. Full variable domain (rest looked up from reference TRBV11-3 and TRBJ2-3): EAGVVQSPRYKIIEKKQPVAFWCNPISGHNTLYWYLQNLGQGPELLIRYENEEAVDDSQLPKDRFSAERLKGVDSTLKIQPAELGDSAVYLCASSSPTSTDTQYFGPGTRLTVL.

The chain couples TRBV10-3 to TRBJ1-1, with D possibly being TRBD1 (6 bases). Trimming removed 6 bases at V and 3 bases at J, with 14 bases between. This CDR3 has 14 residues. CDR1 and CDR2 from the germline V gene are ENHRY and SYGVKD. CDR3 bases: TGTGCCATCAGCAGGGGCTTAGGGGACACTGAAGCTTTCTTT. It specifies CAISRGLGDTEAFF.

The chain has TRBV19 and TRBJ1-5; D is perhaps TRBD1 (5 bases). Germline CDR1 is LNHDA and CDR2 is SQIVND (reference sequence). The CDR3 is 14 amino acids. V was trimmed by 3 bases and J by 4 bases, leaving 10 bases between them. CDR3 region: CASSIGAGNQPQHF. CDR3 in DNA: TGTGCCAGTAGTATCGGCGCAGGGAATCAGCCCCAGCATTTT.

The CDR3 DNA is TGTGCCAGCAGTGACAGGGGGGGCTCCTACGAGCAGTACTTC. Its translation is CASSDRGGSYEQYF. The rearrangement joins TRBV6-1 to TRBJ2-7; tentatively, D is TRBD1 or TRBD2 (7 bases each). Germline CDR1 and CDR2: MNHNS and SASEGT. Trimming pared 3 bases from V and 0 bases from J, leaving 9 bases between. The CDR3 spans 14 residues.

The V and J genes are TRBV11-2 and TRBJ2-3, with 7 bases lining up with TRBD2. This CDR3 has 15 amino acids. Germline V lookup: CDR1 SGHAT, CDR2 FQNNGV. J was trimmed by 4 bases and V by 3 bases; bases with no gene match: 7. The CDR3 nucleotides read TGTGCCAGCAGCTTTACCCTCGGGGGGTCAGATACGCAGTATTTT. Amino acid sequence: CASSFTLGGSDTQYF.

The CDR3 DNA reads as TGTGCCAGCTCACCGCAACGGGCAGATACGCAGTATTTT. Protein sequence: CASSPQRADTQYF. The V and J genes are TRBV18 and TRBJ2-3; D is ambiguous. CDR1 KGHSH and CDR2 LQKENI come from the germline V gene. V gave up 3 bases and J gave up 4 bases, with 8 bases separating them. This CDR3 has 13 amino acids.

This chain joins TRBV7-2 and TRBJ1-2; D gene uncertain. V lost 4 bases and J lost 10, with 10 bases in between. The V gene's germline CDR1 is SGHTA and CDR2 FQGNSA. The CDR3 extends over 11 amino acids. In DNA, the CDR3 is TGTGCCAGCAGCTCTAAGGAGGACTACACCTTC. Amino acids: CASSSKEDYTF. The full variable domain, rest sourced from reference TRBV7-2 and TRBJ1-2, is GAGVSQSPSNKVTEKGKDVELRCDPISGHTALYWYRQSLGQGLEFLIYFQGNSAPDKSGLPSDRFSAERTGGSVSTLTIQRTQQEDSAVYLCASSSKEDYTFGSGTRLTVV.

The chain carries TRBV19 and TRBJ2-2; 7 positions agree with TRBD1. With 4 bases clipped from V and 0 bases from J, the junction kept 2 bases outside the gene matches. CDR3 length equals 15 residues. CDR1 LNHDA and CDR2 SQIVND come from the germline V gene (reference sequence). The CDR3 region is CASSKGTANTGELFF. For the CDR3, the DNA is TGTGCCAGTAGTAAGGGGACAGCGAACACCGGGGAGCTGTTTTTT.

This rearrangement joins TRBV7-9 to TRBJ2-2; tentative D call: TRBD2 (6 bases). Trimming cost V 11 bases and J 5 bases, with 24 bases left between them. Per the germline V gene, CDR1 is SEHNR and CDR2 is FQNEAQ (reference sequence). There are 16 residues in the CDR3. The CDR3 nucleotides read TGTGCCGCGATGTCTGAGGGACTCAAGGGGACCGGGGAGCTGTTTTTT. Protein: CAAMSEGLKGTGELFF.